The clone carrying this T cell receptor (beta chain) was recorded a few times. MiXCR, run by TCRdb on the 5' RACE reads, gives a single entry per CDR3 protein. This table holds about 62,000 distinct CDR3 sequences, around 30% found once. The CDR3 is 19 residues long. J gave up 2 bases and V 3 bases, and 12 bases lay outside the gene matches. Germline CDR1 is KGHSH and CDR2 is LQKENI. The V call is TRBV18, the J call TRBJ2-5, with 13 positions matching TRBD2. The receptor was derived from a female donor with breast cancer. Sequencing was carried out using tumor-infiltrating naive CD4+ T cells sorted from the breast tumor. Subset reported: naive CD4+ T cells, CD4+CD45RA+CD25-. The CDR3 region is CASSPIESRTSGGQETQYF. In DNA form, the CDR3 reads TGTGCCAGCTCACCCATAGAGTCAAGGACTAGCGGGGGACAAGAGACCCAGTACTTC.